These 6 T cell receptor beta chains were sequenced from one sample in a study of T cell responses to AZD1222 COVID-19 vaccine. Sequenced by immunoSEQ multiplex PCR; TCRdb stores in-frame clones only, minus some. The table lists 100,000 to 150,000 clones, over 75% of them singletons. The sample was peripheral blood, taken on day 0 of AZD1222 vaccination. The receptors stem from an adult in good health.

The chain is built from TRBV10-3 and TRBJ2-3; 9 nucleotides line up with TRBD2. The V segment lost 6 bases and the J segment 4 bases; nucleotides outside the gene matches: 11. CDR3 length: 16 amino acids. From germline, CDR1 is ENHRY and CDR2 SYGVKD. The CDR3 nucleotides read TGTGCCATCAGAGGTATGGTGAGCGGGAGGCCAGATACGCAGTATTTT. Amino acids: CAIRGMVSGRPDTQYF.

The chain couples TRBV27 to TRBJ2-2; D call uncertain. The CDR3 has 13 residues. Germline loops: CDR1 MNHEY, CDR2 SMNVEV (reference sequence). With 1 base removed from V and 6 bases from J, the gap between germline ends came to 6 bases. The CDR3 coding sequence is TGTGCCAGCAGTTTATTGCTAGCCGGGGAGCTGTTTTTT. Translation gives CASSLLLAGELFF.

The rearrangement links TRBV3-1 (or the pseudogene TRBV3-2) to TRBJ2-3; no firm D call. The CDR3 contains 14 residues. Per the germline V gene, CDR1 is LGHDT and CDR2 is YNNKEL (reference sequence). Trimming pared 4 bases from V and 6 bases from J, leaving 14 bases between. The DNA of the CDR3 is TGTGCCAGCAGCCTCCCGACCCCGGCCGATACGCAGTATTTT. Its translation is CASSLPTPADTQYF.

The V call is TRBV10-1, the J call TRBJ1-3; 9 bases align to TRBD1. Germline CDR1 is WNHNN and CDR2 is SYGVQD (reference sequence). The CDR3 is 13 amino acids. J was trimmed by 11 bases and V by 7 bases; bases with no gene match: 9. In DNA form, the CDR3 reads TGCGCCAGCACCCCGGGACAGGGAACTTCCATATATTTT. It is translated as CASTPGQGTSIYF.

The chain combines TRBV9 with TRBJ2-2; TRBD1 matches at 9 bases. Trimming at V came to 3 bases and at J to 4 bases, leaving 7 bases not matched to a gene. This CDR3 is built from 16 residues. The germline gives CDR1 SGDLS, CDR2 YYNGEE. The CDR3 nucleotides are TGTGCCAGCAGCGCCGAACAGGGGGCGCCCACCGGGGAGCTGTTTTTT. Translating it yields CASSAEQGAPTGELFF.

The rearrangement links TRBV2 to TRBJ1-2; 7 bases align to TRBD1. Germline lookup yields CDR1 SNHLY and CDR2 FYNNEI. The J segment lost 12 bases and the V segment lost 1 base, leaving 8 bases of the junction unmatched. The CDR3 length is 13 residues. The CDR3 protein is CASSEGPGQINTF. In nucleotides, the CDR3 is TGTGCCAGCAGTGAAGGGCCGGGACAGATAAACACCTTC. Drawing the rest from reference TRBV2 and TRBJ1-2, the complete variable domain is EPEVTQTPSHQVTQMGQEVILRCVPISNHLYFYWYRQILGQKVEFLVSFYNNEISEKSEIFDDQFSVERPDGSNFTLKIRSTKLEDSAMYFCASSEGPGQINTFGSGTRLTVV.